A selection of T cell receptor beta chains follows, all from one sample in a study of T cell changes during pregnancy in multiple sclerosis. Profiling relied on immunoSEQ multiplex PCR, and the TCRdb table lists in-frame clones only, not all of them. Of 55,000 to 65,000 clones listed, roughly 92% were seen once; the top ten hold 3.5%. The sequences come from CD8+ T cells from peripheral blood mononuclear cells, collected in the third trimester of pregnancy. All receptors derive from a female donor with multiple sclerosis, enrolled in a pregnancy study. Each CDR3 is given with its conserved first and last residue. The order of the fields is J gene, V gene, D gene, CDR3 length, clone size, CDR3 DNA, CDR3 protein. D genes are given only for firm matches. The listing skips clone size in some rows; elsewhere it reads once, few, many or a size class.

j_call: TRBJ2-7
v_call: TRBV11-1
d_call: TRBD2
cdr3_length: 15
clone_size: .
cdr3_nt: TGTGCCAGCAGCTTGGGCCGGGACTACTCCTACGAGCAGTACTTC
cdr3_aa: CASSLGRDYSYEQYF

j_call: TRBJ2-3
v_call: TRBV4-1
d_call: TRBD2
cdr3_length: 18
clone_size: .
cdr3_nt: TGCGCCAGCAGCCAATTTATGGGACTAGCGGGAGTAACAGATACGCAGTATTTT
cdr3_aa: CASSQFMGLAGVTDTQYF

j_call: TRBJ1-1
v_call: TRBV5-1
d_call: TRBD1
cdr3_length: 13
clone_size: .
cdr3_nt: TGCGCCAGCAGATTGGACAGGGGCGGTGAAGCTTTCTTT
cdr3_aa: CASRLDRGGEAFF

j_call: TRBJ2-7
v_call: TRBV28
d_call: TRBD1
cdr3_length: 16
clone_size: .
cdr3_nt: TGTGCCAGCGCGAGCCCGAAAGGACAGGGGACTTACGAGCAGTACTTC
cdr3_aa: CASASPKGQGTYEQYF

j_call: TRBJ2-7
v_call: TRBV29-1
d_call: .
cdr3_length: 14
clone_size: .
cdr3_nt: TGCAGCGTTGAAGATGGGGCCGAGATTTACGAGCAGTACTTC
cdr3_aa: CSVEDGAEIYEQYF

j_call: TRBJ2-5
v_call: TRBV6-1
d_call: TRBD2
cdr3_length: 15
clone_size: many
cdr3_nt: TGTGCCAGCAGTGAAGAAATAGCGGGTCGGGAGACCCAGTACTTC
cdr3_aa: CASSEEIAGRETQYF

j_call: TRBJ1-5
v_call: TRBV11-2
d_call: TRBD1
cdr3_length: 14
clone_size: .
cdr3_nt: TGTGCCAGCAGCTTAGAGACAGGGCACCAGCCCCAGCATTTT
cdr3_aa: CASSLETGHQPQHF

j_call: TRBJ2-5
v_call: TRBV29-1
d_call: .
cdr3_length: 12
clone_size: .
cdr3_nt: TGCAGCGCCACCGACGAGGAAGAGACCCAGTACTTC
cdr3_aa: CSATDEEETQYF

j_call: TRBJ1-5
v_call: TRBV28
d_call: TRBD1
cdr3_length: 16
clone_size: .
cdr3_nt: TGTGCCAGCACCCTCCTGACAGGGGTGGGCAATCAGCCCCAGCATTTT
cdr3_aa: CASTLLTGVGNQPQHF

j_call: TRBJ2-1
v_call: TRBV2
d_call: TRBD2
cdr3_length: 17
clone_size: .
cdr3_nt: TGTGCCAGCAGAGAAACTACCGGGACTAGCGGATACAATGAGCAGTTCTTC
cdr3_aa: CASRETTGTSGYNEQFF

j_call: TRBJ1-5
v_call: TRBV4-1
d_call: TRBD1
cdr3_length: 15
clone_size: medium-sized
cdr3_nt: TGCGCCAGCAGCCAAGTGACAGGGTTCAACCAGCCCCAGCATTTT
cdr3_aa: CASSQVTGFNQPQHF

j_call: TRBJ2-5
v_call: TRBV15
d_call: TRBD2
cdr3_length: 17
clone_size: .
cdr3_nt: TGTGCCACCAGCAATGAACGGGGACTAACGTGGGGAGAGACCCAGTACTTC
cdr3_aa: CATSNERGLTWGETQYF

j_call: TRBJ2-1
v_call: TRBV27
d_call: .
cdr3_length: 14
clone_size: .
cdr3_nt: TGTGCCAGCAGTTTCAGGGCCTCCTACAATGAGCAGTTCTTC
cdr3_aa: CASSFRASYNEQFF

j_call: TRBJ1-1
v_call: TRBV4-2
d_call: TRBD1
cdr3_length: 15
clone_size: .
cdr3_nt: TGTGCCAGCAGCCAACGACAGGGTTCTGACACTGAAGCTTTCTTT
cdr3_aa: CASSQRQGSDTEAFF

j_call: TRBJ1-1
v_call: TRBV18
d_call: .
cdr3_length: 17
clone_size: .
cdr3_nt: TGTGCCAGCTCACCGTCCGGGGTCCTGAGAAAGGACACTGAAGCTTTCTTT
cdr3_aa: CASSPSGVLRKDTEAFF

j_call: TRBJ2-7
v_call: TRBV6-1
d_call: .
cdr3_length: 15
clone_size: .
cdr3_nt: TGTGCCAGCAGTGAAGCGCTTGGGGGGAGCTACGAGCAGTACTTC
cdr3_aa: CASSEALGGSYEQYF

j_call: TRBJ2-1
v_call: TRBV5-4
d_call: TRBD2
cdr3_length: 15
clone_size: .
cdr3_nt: TGTGCCAGCAGCTTATCGGCCAGGGAGGGGAATGAGCAGTTCTTC
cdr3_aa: CASSLSAREGNEQFF

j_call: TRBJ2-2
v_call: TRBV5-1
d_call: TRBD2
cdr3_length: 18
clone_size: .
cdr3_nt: TGCGCCAGCAGCTTCCCACTAGCGGGAGGGCTGCGAACCGGGGAGCTGTTTTTT
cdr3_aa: CASSFPLAGGLRTGELFF

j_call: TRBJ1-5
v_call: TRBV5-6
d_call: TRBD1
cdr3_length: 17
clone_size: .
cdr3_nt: TGTGCCAGCAGCTTGTGGGGGGTACAGGGGTCAAATCAGCCCCAGCATTTT
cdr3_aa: CASSLWGVQGSNQPQHF

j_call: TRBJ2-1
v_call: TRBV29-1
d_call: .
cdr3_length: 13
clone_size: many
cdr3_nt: TGCAGCGGAGACTCGGGGAACGACGATGAGCAGTTCTTC
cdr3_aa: CSGDSGNDDEQFF

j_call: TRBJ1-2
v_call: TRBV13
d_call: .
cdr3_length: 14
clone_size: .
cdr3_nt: TGTGCCAGCAGCTTAGCGAAGGGGGAAGATGGCTACACCTTC
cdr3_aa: CASSLAKGEDGYTF

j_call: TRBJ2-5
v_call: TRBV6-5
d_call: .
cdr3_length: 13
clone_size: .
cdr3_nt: TGTGCCAGCAGTGGGATAGCGTCGGAGACCCAGTACTTC
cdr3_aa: CASSGIASETQYF

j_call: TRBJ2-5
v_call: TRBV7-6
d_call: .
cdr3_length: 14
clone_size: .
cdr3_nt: TGTGCCAGCAGCTTGAGGCAGTACCAAGAGACCCAGTACTTC
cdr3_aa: CASSLRQYQETQYF

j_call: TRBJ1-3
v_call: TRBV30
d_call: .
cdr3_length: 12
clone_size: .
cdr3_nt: TGTGCCTGGAGTTTTCACAGAAGCACCATATATTTT
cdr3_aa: CAWSFHRSTIYF

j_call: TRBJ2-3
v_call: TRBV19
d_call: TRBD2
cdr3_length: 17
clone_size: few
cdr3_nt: TGTGCCAGTAGTATAGGATCGGGAGGGCCGATTGGAGATACGCAGTATTTT
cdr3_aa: CASSIGSGGPIGDTQYF

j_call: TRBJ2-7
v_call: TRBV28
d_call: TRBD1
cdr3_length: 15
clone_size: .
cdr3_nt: TGTGCCAGCAGTTTGGGACAGGGGGCGGCCTACGAGCAGTACTTC
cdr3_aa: CASSLGQGAAYEQYF

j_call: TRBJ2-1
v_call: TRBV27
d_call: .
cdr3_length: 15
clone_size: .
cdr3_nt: TGTGCCAGCAGTTTATCTTCTAGCACCTACAATGAGCAGTTCTTC
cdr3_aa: CASSLSSSTYNEQFF

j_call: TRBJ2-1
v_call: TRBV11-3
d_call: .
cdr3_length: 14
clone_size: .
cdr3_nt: TGTGCCAGCAGCTCCGACAGGTTACGGAATGAGCAGTTCTTC
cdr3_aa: CASSSDRLRNEQFF